The present T cell receptor (beta chain) was sequenced within a study of T cells in Graves' hyperthyroidism and ophthalmopathy. Using RNA transcripts as the source, TCR beta CDR3 regions were amplified. HTBI primers were the set used in a first-round RT-PCR of the TCR CDR3. TCRdb used MiXCR to reprocess the multiplex PCR reads, holding one entry per CDR3 protein. The repertoire includes around 700,000 distinct CDR3 sequences, 15% to 20% of them detected once, and around 17% sits in the top ten. V lost 4 bases and J lost 10, with 21 bases in between. The germline V gene encodes CDR1 SGHRS and CDR2 YFSETQ. The length of the CDR3 is 15 residues. These patients, aged 18 to 65, had recently diagnosed hyperthyroidism lasting under 2 months. Initially, at the first diagnosis of hyperthyroidism and before any ophthalmopathy symptoms, blood was sampled.

Material for sequencing was blood. This TCR derives from a woman between 45 and 65 years old with Graves' hyperthyroidism that later progressed to Graves' ophthalmopathy. The rearrangement joins TRBV5-1 to TRBJ2-1; maybe TRBD2 (7 bases). The CDR3 nucleotides read TGCGCCAGCAGCCAACAGCTGGGGGGGGGCTGGGAGCAGTTCTTC. This codes for CASSQQLGGGWEQFF.